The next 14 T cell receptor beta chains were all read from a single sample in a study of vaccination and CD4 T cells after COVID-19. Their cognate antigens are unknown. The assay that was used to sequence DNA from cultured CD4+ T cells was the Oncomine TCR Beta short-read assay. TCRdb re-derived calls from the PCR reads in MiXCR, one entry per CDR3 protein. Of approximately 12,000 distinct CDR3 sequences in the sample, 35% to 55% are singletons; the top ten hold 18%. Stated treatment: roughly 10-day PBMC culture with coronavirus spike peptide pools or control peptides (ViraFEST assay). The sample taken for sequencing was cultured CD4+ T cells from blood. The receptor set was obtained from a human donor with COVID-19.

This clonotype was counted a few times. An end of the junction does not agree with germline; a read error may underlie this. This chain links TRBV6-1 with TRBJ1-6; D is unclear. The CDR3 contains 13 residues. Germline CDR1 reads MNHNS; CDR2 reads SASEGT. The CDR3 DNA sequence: TGCGTGTCGATGTCCACCCCAAATTCACCCCTCCACTTT. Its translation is CVSMSTPNSPLHF.

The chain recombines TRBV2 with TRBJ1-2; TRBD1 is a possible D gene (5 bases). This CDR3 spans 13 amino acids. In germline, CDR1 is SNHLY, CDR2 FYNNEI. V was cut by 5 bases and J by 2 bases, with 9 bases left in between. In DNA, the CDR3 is TGTGCCAGCAGTTCGGGGGGGAACTATGGCTACACCTTC. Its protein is CASSSGGNYGYTF.

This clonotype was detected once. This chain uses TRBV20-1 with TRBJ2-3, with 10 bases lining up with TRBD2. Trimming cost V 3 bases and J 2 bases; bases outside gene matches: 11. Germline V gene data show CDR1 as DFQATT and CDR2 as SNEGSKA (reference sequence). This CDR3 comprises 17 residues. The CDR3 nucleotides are TGCAGTGCTAGTGAATTTCTAGCGGGGGCCATCACAGATACGCAGTATTTT. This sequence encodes CSASEFLAGAITDTQYF.

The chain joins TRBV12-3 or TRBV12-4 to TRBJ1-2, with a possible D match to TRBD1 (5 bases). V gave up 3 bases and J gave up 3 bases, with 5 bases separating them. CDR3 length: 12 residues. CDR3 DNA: TGTGCCAGCAGTTTCAGGGACTATGGCTACACCTTC. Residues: CASSFRDYGYTF.

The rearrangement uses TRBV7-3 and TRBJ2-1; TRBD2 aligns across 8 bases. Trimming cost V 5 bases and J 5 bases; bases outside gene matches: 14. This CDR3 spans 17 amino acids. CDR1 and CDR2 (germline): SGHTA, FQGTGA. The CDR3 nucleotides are TGTGCCAGCAGCGATAAGGGGTTGGGAGCGGGAGACAATGAGCAGTTCTTC. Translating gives CASSDKGLGAGDNEQFF.

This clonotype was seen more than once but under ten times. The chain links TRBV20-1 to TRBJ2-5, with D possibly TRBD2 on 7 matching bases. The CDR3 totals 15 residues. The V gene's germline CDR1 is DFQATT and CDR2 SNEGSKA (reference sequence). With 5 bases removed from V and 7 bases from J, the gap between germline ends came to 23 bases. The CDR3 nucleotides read TGCAGTGCTGCTGAAAGGGGACACCCGGGAGGGACCCAGTACTTC. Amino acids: CSAAERGHPGGTQYF.

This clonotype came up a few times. Here the CDR3 DNA reads TGTGCCAGCAGTGAAGGGACTAGCGGGGCGGTGAGCACAGATACGCAGTATTTT. It specifies CASSEGTSGAVSTDTQYF. The rearrangement joins TRBV6-4 to TRBJ2-3, with 13 bases aligning to TRBD2. The V gene's germline CDR1 is MRHNA and CDR2 SNTAGT. This CDR3 has 18 residues. V shed 3 bases, J shed 0 bases, and the junction held 6 bases outside the gene matches.

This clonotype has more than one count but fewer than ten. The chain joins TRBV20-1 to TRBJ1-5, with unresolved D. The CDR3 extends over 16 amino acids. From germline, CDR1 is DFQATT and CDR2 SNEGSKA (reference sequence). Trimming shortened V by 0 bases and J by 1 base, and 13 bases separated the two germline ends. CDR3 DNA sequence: TGCAGTGCTAGAGAAGAGCAGTATTCAAGCAATCAGCCCCAGCATTTT. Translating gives CSAREEQYSSNQPQHF.

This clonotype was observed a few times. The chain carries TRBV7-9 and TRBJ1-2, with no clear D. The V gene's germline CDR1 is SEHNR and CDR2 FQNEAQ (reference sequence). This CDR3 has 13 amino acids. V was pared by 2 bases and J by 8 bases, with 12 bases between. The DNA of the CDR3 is TGTGCCAGCAGCTTACCGACGGAGGCGGGCTACACCTTC. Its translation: CASSLPTEAGYTF.

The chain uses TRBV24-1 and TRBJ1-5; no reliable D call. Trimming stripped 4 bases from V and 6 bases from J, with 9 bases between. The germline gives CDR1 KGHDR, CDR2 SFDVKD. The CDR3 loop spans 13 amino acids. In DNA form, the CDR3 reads TGTGCCACCAGTGACGAAAGAGGTCAGCCCCAGCATTTT. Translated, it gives CATSDERGQPQHF.

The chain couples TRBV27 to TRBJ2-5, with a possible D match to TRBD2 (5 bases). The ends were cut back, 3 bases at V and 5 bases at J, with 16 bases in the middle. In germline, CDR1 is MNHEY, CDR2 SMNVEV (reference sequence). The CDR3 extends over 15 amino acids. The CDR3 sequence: CASSLAPVGVETQYF. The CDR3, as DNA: TGTGCCAGCAGTTTGGCCCCCGTGGGAGTGGAGACCCAGTACTTC.

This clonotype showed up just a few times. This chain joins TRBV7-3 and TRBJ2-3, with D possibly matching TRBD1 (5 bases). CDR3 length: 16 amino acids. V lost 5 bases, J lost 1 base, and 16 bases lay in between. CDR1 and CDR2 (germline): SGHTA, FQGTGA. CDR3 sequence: CASSPVPKGGTDTQYF. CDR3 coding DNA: TGTGCCAGCAGCCCAGTGCCGAAAGGGGGCACAGATACGCAGTATTTT.

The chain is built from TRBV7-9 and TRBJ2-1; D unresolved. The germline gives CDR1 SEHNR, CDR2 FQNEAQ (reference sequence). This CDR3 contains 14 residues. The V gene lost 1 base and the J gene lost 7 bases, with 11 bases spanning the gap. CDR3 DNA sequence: TGTGCCAGCAGCTTAGTTTTGGCGGCAAATGAGCAGTTCTTC. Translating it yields CASSLVLAANEQFF.

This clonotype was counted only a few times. CDR3 nucleotide sequence: TGTGCCAGCAGCCCCCAGGCTGGGTCTGAGCAGTTCTTC. This gives the protein CASSPQAGSEQFF. This chain uses TRBV7-2 with TRBJ2-1; D is unclear. V was cut by 5 bases and J by 9 bases, with 14 bases left in between. The CDR3 runs to 13 residues. Germline loops: CDR1 SGHTA, CDR2 FQGNSA.